The sequence of this TCR beta chain was determined in a study of blood T cell repertoires in COVID-19. On the study more broadly: Researchers got acute and convalescent COVID-19 samples from the United States, Italy and Spain. T cells, B-cell-depleted T cells, or PBMCs supplied cDNA or gDNA.

The ends were cut back, 1 base at V and 7 bases at J, with 11 bases in the middle. The CDR3 is 14 amino acids. The germline V gene has CDR1 LGHDT and CDR2 YNNKEL (reference sequence). In the study's own analysis: From reference gene primer amplification, estimates of nucleated cell counts were derived. The data were produced by immunoSEQ multiplex PCR, yet TCRdb's version contains in-frame clones alone and is incomplete. Clone size and the V and J calls come from that table; the DNA yielded D and trimming. Of a few hundred thousand clones listed, around 82% are singletons. Specimen: peripheral blood. This receptor was obtained from a human donor with COVID-19, enrolled during active disease. The donor label of this sample is uncertain. The chain joins TRBV3-1 (or the pseudogene TRBV3-2) to TRBJ1-5; D is possibly TRBD1 (5 bases). CDR3 loop: CASSQVPGGQPQHF. The CDR3 nucleotides are TGTGCCAGCAGCCAAGTTCCGGGGGGGCAGCCCCAGCATTTT.